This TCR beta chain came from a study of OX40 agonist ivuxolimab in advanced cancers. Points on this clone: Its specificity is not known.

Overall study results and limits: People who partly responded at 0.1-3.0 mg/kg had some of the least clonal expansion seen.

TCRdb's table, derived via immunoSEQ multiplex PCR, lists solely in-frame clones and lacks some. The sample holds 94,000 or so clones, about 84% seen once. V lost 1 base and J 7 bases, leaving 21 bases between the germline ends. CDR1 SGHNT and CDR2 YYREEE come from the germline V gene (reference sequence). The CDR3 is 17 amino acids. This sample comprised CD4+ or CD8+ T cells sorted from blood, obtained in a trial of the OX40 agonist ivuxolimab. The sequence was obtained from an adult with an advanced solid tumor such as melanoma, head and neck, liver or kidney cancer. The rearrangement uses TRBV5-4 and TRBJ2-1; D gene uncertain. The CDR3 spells CASSLQITPLFLNEQFF. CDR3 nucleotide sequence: TGTGCCAGCAGCTTGCAAATCACTCCCTTGTTCCTTAATGAGCAGTTCTTC.